These 18 T cell receptor beta chains were sequenced from one sample in a study of T cell changes during pregnancy in multiple sclerosis. Clones were sequenced by immunoSEQ multiplex PCR, and TCRdb holds only the in-frame ones, with some missing. Of roughly 50,000 clones listed, 85% to 95% are singletons. This specimen consisted of CD4+ T cells from peripheral blood mononuclear cells, obtained in the third trimester of pregnancy. The receptors originated from a female donor with multiple sclerosis, enrolled in a pregnancy study.

The chain combines TRBV11-2 with TRBJ1-4, with 9 bases that match TRBD1. V was pared by 1 base and J by 7 bases, with 4 bases of the junction left unmatched. Germline assignment: CDR1 SGHAT and CDR2 FQNNGV. The CDR3 consists of 15 residues. The chain's CDR3 is CASSLVGQGAEKLFF. The CDR3 bases are TGTGCCAGCAGCTTAGTGGGACAGGGTGCTGAAAAACTGTTTTTT.

The chain combines TRBV2 with TRBJ1-1; D perhaps matches TRBD1 (6 bases). Germline V gives CDR1 SNHLY, CDR2 FYNNEI. Trimming took 4 bases from V and 6 from J, leaving 12 bases between them. This CDR3 is built from 13 residues. The CDR3 DNA is TGTGCCAGCAGTGTCAGGGGTCTCGCTGAAGCTTTCTTT. Protein product: CASSVRGLAEAFF.

The chain uses TRBV18 and TRBJ2-3; 8 bases agree with TRBD2. J gave up 2 bases and V 3 bases, and 1 base lay outside the gene matches. This CDR3 region has 14 residues. The germline V gene has CDR1 KGHSH and CDR2 LQKENI. The CDR3 DNA sequence: TGTGCCAGCTCACCGGGACTAGACACAGATACGCAGTATTTT. Encoded protein: CASSPGLDTDTQYF.

This sequence joins TRBV5-4 and TRBJ2-3, with TRBD2 matching over 9 bases. CDR1 and CDR2 from the germline V gene are SGHNT and YYREEE (reference sequence). CDR3 length: 16 amino acids. The ends lost 0 bases at V and 2 bases at J; junction bases unmatched: 4. The CDR3 DNA follows: TGTGCCAGCAGCTTGGAGCTAGCGGGGAACACAGATACGCAGTATTTT. Translation gives CASSLELAGNTDTQYF.

The chain combines TRBV9 with TRBJ1-6; 8 nucleotides match TRBD1. The CDR3 has 17 amino acids. Trimming took 2 bases from V and 10 from J; bases not matched to a gene: 14. The germline V gene has CDR1 SGDLS and CDR2 YYNGEE. CDR3: CASSVGLRQGMESPLHF. The CDR3 nucleotides read TGTGCCAGCAGCGTCGGGCTGCGACAGGGGATGGAGTCACCCCTCCACTTT.

The chain is built from TRBV6-1 and TRBJ2-7, with D possibly being TRBD2 (5 bases). Germline V gene data show CDR1 as MNHNS and CDR2 as SASEGT. There are 13 residues in the CDR3. V was cut by 7 bases and J by 1 base, with 11 bases left in between. CDR3 residues: CASKDSGSYEQYF. CDR3 nucleotides: TGTGCCAGCAAGGACTCCGGATCCTACGAGCAGTACTTC.

The chain combines TRBV7-9 with TRBJ2-1; 8 positions match TRBD1. CDR1 is SEHNR, CDR2 FQNEAQ, per germline (reference sequence). The junction had 9 bases not matched to a gene; V was cut back by 2 bases and J by 9 bases. The CDR3 is 15 residues long. The CDR3 protein is CASSLNPGQGGEQFF. The CDR3, as DNA: TGTGCCAGCAGCTTAAACCCTGGACAGGGCGGTGAGCAGTTCTTC.

This chain uses TRBV5-1 with TRBJ1-2; 8 bases are a match to TRBD1. CDR1 is SGHRS and CDR2 is YFSETQ in the germline V gene. CDR3 length equals 15 residues. The V segment lost 4 bases and the J segment 4 bases; nucleotides outside the gene matches: 9. CDR3 loop: CASSPYRGLSYGYTF. The CDR3 DNA sequence: TGCGCCAGCAGCCCATACAGGGGGTTGAGCTATGGCTACACCTTC.

The chain has TRBV7-8 and TRBJ2-5, with D unclear. From germline, CDR1 is SGHVS and CDR2 FQNEAQ. The CDR3 is 15 amino acids. Between the trimmed V and J ends, which lost 1 base and 6 bases, there was a span of 15 bases. CDR3 bases: TGTGCCAGCAGCTTAGTTGCGGTTAACTTAAAGACCCAGTACTTC. Translating it yields CASSLVAVNLKTQYF.

The V gene is TRBV14, the J gene TRBJ2-7, with TRBD1 matching over 8 bases. This CDR3 region has 14 residues. With V trimmed by 3 bases and J by 5 bases, 6 bases remained unmatched. Germline values: CDR1 SGHDN, CDR2 FVKESK. CDR3 protein: CASSQEDRADEQYF. The CDR3 nucleotides read TGTGCCAGCAGCCAGGAGGACAGGGCCGACGAGCAGTACTTC. Complete variable domain (other parts from reference TRBV14 and TRBJ2-7): EAGVTQFPSHSVIEKGQTVTLRCDPISGHDNLYWYRRVMGKEIKFLLHFVKESKQDESGMPNNRFLAERTGGTYSTLKVQPAELEDSGVYFCASSQEDRADEQYFGPGTRLTVT.

The chain is built from TRBV5-6 and TRBJ2-1; 11 bases fit TRBD2. The J segment lost 8 bases and the V segment lost 4 bases, leaving 5 bases of the junction unmatched. Germline V gene sequence: CDR1 SGHDT, CDR2 YYEEEE. The CDR3 spans 14 residues. The CDR3 DNA is TGTGCCAGCAGCACCACTAGCGGGAGCTATGAGCAGTTCTTC. This gives the protein CASSTTSGSYEQFF.

The chain is built from TRBV18 and TRBJ1-1, with D perhaps matching TRBD1 (5 bases). Germline V gene data show CDR1 as KGHSH and CDR2 as LQKENI. This CDR3 comprises 13 residues. Trimming pared 3 bases from V and 5 bases from J, leaving 10 bases between. CDR3 region: CASSPVGGTEAFF. The CDR3 DNA reads as TGTGCCAGCTCACCCGTCGGGGGGACTGAAGCTTTCTTT.

The chain joins TRBV10-3 to TRBJ2-3, with 9 bases lining up with TRBD2. The CDR3 is 16 residues long. After removal of 5 bases from V and 1 base from J, the junction contained 7 bases not matched to a gene. Germline V gives CDR1 ENHRY, CDR2 SYGVKD. The CDR3 nucleotides read TGTGCCATCAGTTTATTAGCGGGGGCCGGCACAGATACGCAGTATTTT. The encoded protein is CAISLLAGAGTDTQYF.

This rearrangement joins TRBV7-9 to TRBJ1-6; possible D gene TRBD1, 5 bases. Germline loops: CDR1 SEHNR, CDR2 FQNEAQ (reference sequence). This CDR3 comprises 16 residues. Trimming removed 6 bases from V and 9 bases from J, with 21 bases in between. CDR3 protein: CASRPAPGGGFSPLHF. The CDR3 region has the DNA TGTGCCAGCAGACCCGCACCTGGGGGGGGTTTTTCACCCCTCCACTTT.

The genes are TRBV5-1 and TRBJ2-5; TRBD1 aligns across 9 bases. The CDR3 runs to 17 residues. Germline V CDR1 and CDR2: SGHRS, YFSETQ. J gave up 0 bases and V 4 bases, and 10 bases lay outside the gene matches. The CDR3 reads CASSNSRTGEYQETQYF. CDR3 bases: TGCGCCAGCAGCAACTCGAGGACAGGGGAGTACCAAGAGACCCAGTACTTC.

The chain carries TRBV5-6 and TRBJ2-2; 9 positions match TRBD2. The length of the CDR3 is 17 residues. Losses at the gene ends were 3 bases for V and 6 bases for J; bases not matched to a gene: 12. From germline, CDR1 is SGHDT and CDR2 YYEEEE. The DNA of the CDR3 is TGTGCCAGCAGCTCCTCGGAGGGACTAGCAATTTCCGGGGAGCTGTTTTTT. This encodes CASSSSEGLAISGELFF.

The chain has TRBV6-1 and TRBJ2-5; the match to TRBD2 covers 13 bases. The junction had 7 bases not matched to a gene; V was cut back by 4 bases and J by 5 bases. Germline CDR1 MNHNS, CDR2 SASEGT. The CDR3 is 16 amino acids. The CDR3 is CASSATSGGPGETQYF. The CDR3 DNA reads TGTGCCAGCAGTGCGACTAGCGGGGGGCCGGGGGAGACCCAGTACTTC.

The V and J genes are TRBV5-1 and TRBJ2-5; a weak D match, TRBD2 (5 bases). The CDR3 length is 17 residues. Deletions cut 4 bases from V and 2 bases from J, with 21 bases between. Germline assignment: CDR1 SGHRS and CDR2 YFSETQ. CDR3 region: CASSPGIGVDGQETQYF. The CDR3 nucleotides are TGCGCCAGCAGCCCTGGAATCGGGGTGGATGGACAAGAGACCCAGTACTTC.